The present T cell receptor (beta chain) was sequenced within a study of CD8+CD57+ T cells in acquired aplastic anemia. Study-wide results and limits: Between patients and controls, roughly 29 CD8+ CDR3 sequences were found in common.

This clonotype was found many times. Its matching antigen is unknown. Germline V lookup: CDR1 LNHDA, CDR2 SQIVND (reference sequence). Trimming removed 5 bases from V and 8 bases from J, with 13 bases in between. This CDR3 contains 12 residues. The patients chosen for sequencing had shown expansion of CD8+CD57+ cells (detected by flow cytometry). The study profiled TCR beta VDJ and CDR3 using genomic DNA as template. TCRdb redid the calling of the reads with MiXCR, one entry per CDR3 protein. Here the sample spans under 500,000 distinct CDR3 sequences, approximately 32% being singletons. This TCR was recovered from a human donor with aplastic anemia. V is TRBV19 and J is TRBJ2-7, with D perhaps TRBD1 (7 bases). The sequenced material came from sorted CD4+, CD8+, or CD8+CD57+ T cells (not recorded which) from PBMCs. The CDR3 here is CASSPPGGQQYF. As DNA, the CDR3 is TGTGCCAGTAGTCCCCCAGGGGGGCAGCAGTACTTC.